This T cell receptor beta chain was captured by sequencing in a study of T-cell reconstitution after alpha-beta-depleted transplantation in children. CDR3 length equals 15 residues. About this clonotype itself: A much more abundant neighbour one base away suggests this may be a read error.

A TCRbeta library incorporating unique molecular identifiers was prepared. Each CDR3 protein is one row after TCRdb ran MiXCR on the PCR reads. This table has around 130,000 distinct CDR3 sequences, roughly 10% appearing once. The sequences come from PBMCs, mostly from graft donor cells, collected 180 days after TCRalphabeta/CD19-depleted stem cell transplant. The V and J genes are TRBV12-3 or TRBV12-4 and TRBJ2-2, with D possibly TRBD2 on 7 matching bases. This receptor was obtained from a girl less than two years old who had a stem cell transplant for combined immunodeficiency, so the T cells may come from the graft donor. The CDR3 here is CACSLGGPGTGELFF. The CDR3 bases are TGTGCCTGCAGTTTGGGGGGGCCGGGCACCGGGGAGCTGTTTTTT.